This entry concerns a single T cell receptor (beta chain). The antigen is undetermined. The sample comes from a study of cytomegalovirus exposure and HLA in healthy donors. Study-wide context: T cells numbering 150 million to 200 million yielded approximately 120 million unique TCR beta sequences in an earlier analysis.

The PCR made use of 60 Vbeta and 13 Jbeta primers. TCRdb's table, derived via immunoSEQ multiplex PCR, lists solely in-frame clones and lacks some. Of about 89,000 clones listed, approximately 83% are singletons. Overall study results and limits: TCR beta V- and J-gene trimming, according to a later analysis, was linked to a missense DCLRE1C variant. An analysis was carried out later, and it reportedly showed fewer N-insertions in an Asian-associated ancestry cluster than the roughly 670-donor mean.

The CDR3 length is 13 residues. Trimming left V 8 bases short and J 4 bases short, with 12 bases between. From germline, CDR1 is MRHNA and CDR2 SNTAGT. The sequence derives from a female donor in good health and CMV-seropositive. The sequenced sample was PBMCs. The chain carries TRBV6-4 and TRBJ1-3; the D gene is possibly TRBD1 (5 bases). Here the CDR3 reads CASRLRVGNTIYF. CDR3 sequence (DNA): TGTGCCAGCCGACTCAGGGTCGGAAACACCATATATTTT.